This T cell receptor beta chain derives from a study of response to subunit inactivated influenza vaccine. A single record per CDR3 protein comes from TCRdb applying MiXCR to the RT-PCR reads. The sample comprises some 550,000 distinct CDR3 sequences, roughly 25% of which are singletons, and under 3.5% rests with the top ten. The CDR3 sequence is 15 residues long. J lost 5 bases, V lost 3 bases, and 9 bases had no gene match. Germline-derived CDR1 and CDR2 are GTSNPN and SVGIG (reference sequence). In addition, the sample was reused for a study of T cells expressing NK-cell markers. Turning to that study: Libraries used 5'RACE template switching adding universal primer site and UMIs.

The source was CD4+ T cells sorted from PBMCs, collected 11 to 12 days after vaccination. This chain uses TRBV30 with TRBJ1-4, with TRBD1 matching over 7 bases. The receptor was derived from a man between 45 and 60 years old who received an inactivated influenza vaccine. The CDR3 DNA reads TGTGCCTGGAGCGGGTGGACAGGAGGAAATGAAAAACTGTTTTTT. This gives the protein CAWSGWTGGNEKLFF.